Following are 10 T cell receptor beta chains from one sample sequenced in a study of blood T cell repertoires in COVID-19. Repertoires were generated with immunoSEQ multiplex PCR, while TCRdb's copy carries only in-frame clones and drops some. The data hold under 95,000 clones, with about four fifths observed a single time. Sequences were obtained from peripheral blood. The receptors here all came from a woman aged 70-85 years with acute or convalescent COVID-19.

The chain recombines TRBV19 with TRBJ2-1, with a possible D match to TRBD2 (6 bases). Germline CDR1 LNHDA, CDR2 SQIVND (reference sequence). The CDR3 is 20 amino acids. Trimming removed 4 bases from V and 0 bases from J, with 25 bases in between. DNA for the CDR3: TGTGCCAGTAGTAAACGTTACACGGGGGACCTCTCCTACTCCTACAATGAGCAGTTCTTC. Translated: CASSKRYTGDLSYSYNEQFF.

The table lists this clone with a few counts. The chain links TRBV27 to TRBJ1-2, with 7 bases lining up with TRBD1. Germline CDR1 MNHEY, CDR2 SMNVEV (reference sequence). Unmatched junction bases numbered 13, after V lost 4 bases and J lost 8 bases. This CDR3 is built from 15 residues. CDR3 sequence: CASSSLRQGGYGYTF. CDR3 in DNA: TGTGCCAGCAGTTCCTTAAGACAGGGAGGTTACGGCTACACCTTC.

This clone was detected a few times. The chain has TRBV20-1 and TRBJ2-7; no firm D call. Germline CDR1 DFQATT, CDR2 SNEGSKA (reference sequence). Trimming took 1 base from V and 7 from J, leaving 8 bases between them. The CDR3 has 11 amino acids. For the CDR3, the DNA is TGCAGTGCTAGAGGAGAGGAGGAGCAGTACTTC. Encoded protein: CSARGEEEQYF.

This clone has only one observation. The chain is built from TRBV6-5 and TRBJ2-3, with a possible D match to TRBD2 (5 bases). V dropped 0 bases and J dropped 0 bases, with 7 bases sitting between them. The CDR3 has 15 amino acids. The germline CDR1 and CDR2 sequences are MNHEY and SVGAGI. This CDR3 is CASSYSGDSTDTQYF. The CDR3 coding sequence is TGTGCCAGCAGTTACTCCGGGGATAGCACAGATACGCAGTATTTT.

This rearrangement joins TRBV30 to TRBJ2-7; TRBD1 agrees at 8 bases. Germline V gives CDR1 GTSNPN, CDR2 SVGIG (reference sequence). The junction had 11 bases not matched to a gene; V was cut back by 5 bases and J by 2 bases. There are 15 residues in the CDR3. Written as DNA, the CDR3 is TGTGCCTGGGGACAGGGTTGGGGACTTGCCTACGAGCAGTACTTC. It yields the protein CAWGQGWGLAYEQYF.

The V gene is TRBV10-1, the J gene TRBJ1-1; a possible D gene is TRBD1 (6 bases). The ends were cut back, 5 bases at V and 3 bases at J, with 10 bases in the middle. From germline, CDR1 is WNHNN and CDR2 SYGVQD (reference sequence). This CDR3 has 13 residues. Here the CDR3 reads CASSQDSYTEAFF. In nucleotides, the CDR3 is TGCGCCAGCAGTCAGGACAGCTACACTGAAGCTTTCTTT.

The chain links TRBV10-3 to TRBJ2-1, with TRBD2 matching 16 bases. The germline V gene encodes CDR1 ENHRY and CDR2 SYGVKD. The CDR3 has 13 residues. Unmatched junction bases numbered 5, after V lost 11 bases and J lost 10 bases. CDR3 sequence reads: CAVGTSGGDEQFF. Here the CDR3 DNA reads TGTGCCGTTGGGACTAGCGGGGGGGACGAGCAGTTCTTC.

The chain couples TRBV2 to TRBJ1-3; the D gene is possibly TRBD1 (6 bases). The V gene's germline CDR1 is SNHLY and CDR2 FYNNEI. Trimming pared 11 bases from V and 8 bases from J, leaving 19 bases between. The CDR3 has 13 residues. CDR3 residues: CAGIQGPGDTIYF. The CDR3 DNA is TGTGCCGGGATTCAGGGGCCTGGTGACACCATATATTTT.

This clone occurred a few times. The chain combines TRBV5-1 with TRBJ2-7; tentative D call: TRBD1 (5 bases). This CDR3 region has 14 residues. Trimming took off 3 bases at V and 0 bases at J, with 10 bases between the two ends. Germline V gene data show CDR1 as SGHRS and CDR2 as YFSETQ. CDR3: CASSWTLHSYEQYF. The CDR3 coding sequence is TGCGCCAGCAGCTGGACACTTCACTCCTACGAGCAGTACTTC. The full variable domain, completed using reference TRBV5-1 and TRBJ2-7, is KAGVTQTPRYLIKTRGQQVTLSCSPISGHRSVSWYQQTPGQGLQFLFEYFSETQRNKGNFPGRFSGRQFSNSRSEMNVSTLELGDSALYLCASSWTLHSYEQYFGPGTRLTVT.

This clone was seen a few times. The J gene is TRBJ2-1, the V gene TRBV4-1; a possible D gene is TRBD2 (7 bases). This CDR3 is built from 16 residues. CDR1 and CDR2 (germline): MGHRA, YSYEKL. V lost 1 base, J lost 6 bases, and 16 bases lay in between. DNA of the CDR3: TGCGCCAGCAGCCAAGGGGGGCGTGGGGGGGTCAATGAGCAGTTCTTC. It specifies CASSQGGRGGVNEQFF.